Shown below are 9 T cell receptor beta chains from a single sample sequenced in a study of cytomegalovirus exposure and HLA in healthy donors. In the PCR, 60 Vbeta and 13 Jbeta primers were used. Assay: immunoSEQ multiplex PCR; the TCRdb copy retains only in-frame clones and omits some. The sample yields some 190,000 clones, 87% seen once. Material for sequencing was PBMCs. These receptors were taken from a boy younger than 10 in good health and CMV-seronegative.

J is TRBJ2-3 and V is TRBV7-3; D gene unclear. V lost 2 bases and J 4 bases, leaving 13 bases between the germline ends. Germline V gene lookup returns CDR1 SGHTA and CDR2 FQGTGA. The CDR3 has 15 amino acids. The chain's CDR3 is CASSLHPQLADTQYF. The CDR3 coding sequence is TGTGCCAGCAGCTTACACCCTCAACTCGCAGATACGCAGTATTTT.

The chain links TRBV13 to TRBJ2-7, with 10 bases lining up with TRBD1. The germline V gene encodes CDR1 PRHDT and CDR2 FYEKMQ (reference sequence). With V trimmed by 5 bases and J by 6 bases, 10 bases remained unmatched. This CDR3 region has 15 residues. This CDR3 reads CASSAQGTGAPEQYF. The CDR3 DNA reads as TGTGCCAGCAGCGCCCAGGGGACAGGGGCTCCCGAGCAGTACTTC.

CDR3 residues: CASSFQGANTDTQYF. The DNA for the CDR3 is TGTGCCAGCAGTTTCCAGGGGGCAAATACAGATACGCAGTATTTT. The V call is TRBV6-1, the J call TRBJ2-3; 8 bases map to TRBD1. This CDR3 comprises 15 residues. Germline CDR1 and CDR2: MNHNS and SASEGT. V was clipped by 5 bases and J by 3 bases; unmatched bases: 7.

This clone appeared once. The rearrangement uses TRBV11-2 and TRBJ1-3; 7 nucleotides line up with TRBD1. The V and J ends lost 2 bases and 1 base, in that order; junction bases with no gene match: 5. The germline CDR1 and CDR2 sequences are SGHAT and FQNNGV. The CDR3 is made up of 16 amino acids. The CDR3 DNA reads as TGTGCCAGCAGCTTACTTAGGGGGCCTTCTGGAAACACCATATATTTT. Its translation: CASSLLRGPSGNTIYF.

V usage is TRBV7-9 and J usage is TRBJ2-1, with D possibly TRBD1 on 7 matching bases. This CDR3 has 15 residues. V lost 5 bases to trimming and J lost 4 bases, with 15 bases between them. Germline V gene sequence: CDR1 SEHNR, CDR2 FQNEAQ (reference sequence). CDR3 coding DNA: TGTGCCAGCAGCCGGATCAGGGGGGAATACAATGAGCAGTTCTTC. Its translation is CASSRIRGEYNEQFF.

The J gene is TRBJ2-3, the V gene TRBV9; 14 positions agree with TRBD2. Germline V gives CDR1 SGDLS, CDR2 YYNGEE. The CDR3 has 19 amino acids. J lost 0 bases, V lost 0 bases, and 6 bases had no gene match. The CDR3 protein is CASSVAGLAGEVSTDTQYF. The CDR3 nucleotides read TGTGCCAGCAGCGTAGCGGGACTAGCGGGAGAGGTTAGCACAGATACGCAGTATTTT.

The chain has TRBV2 and TRBJ2-7, with TRBD2 matching over 10 bases. V lost 5 bases, J lost 1 base, and 5 bases stayed unmatched. This CDR3 region has 15 residues. From germline, CDR1 is SNHLY and CDR2 FYNNEI. CDR3 coding DNA: TGTGCCAGCAGTCGAACTAGCGGGGAGTCCTACGAGCAGTACTTC. Translating it yields CASSRTSGESYEQYF.

The CDR3 loop reads CASRLTPAETQYF. The CDR3 nucleotides are TGCGCCAGCAGATTGACCCCCGCGGAGACCCAGTACTTC. This chain connects TRBV5-1 to TRBJ2-5; D unclear. The V and J ends lost 5 bases and 5 bases respectively, with 13 bases between them. The CDR3 runs to 13 residues. The germline V gene has CDR1 SGHRS and CDR2 YFSETQ.

The J gene is TRBJ2-3, the V gene TRBV4-2; 7 bases map to TRBD2. The V gene's germline CDR1 is LGHNA and CDR2 YNFKEQ. This CDR3 region has 15 residues. V lost 1 base to trimming and J lost 7 bases; unmatched junction nucleotides: 8. CDR3 nucleotide sequence: TGTGCCAGCAGCCAAGGGGGCCTAGCGGAGCATACGCAGTATTTT. Translated, it gives CASSQGGLAEHTQYF.